This T cell receptor (beta chain) was retrieved from a study of identifying expanded T cells in peripheral blood. Assay used: immunoSEQ multiplex PCR; TCRdb lists only in-frame clones, some missing. Here the sample spans some 93,000 clones, almost 90% being singletons. The TCR sequence derives from a person between 18 and 69 years old in good health. The material sequenced was blood.

The CDR3, as DNA: TGTGCCGGAACCACAAGACTAGCGGGGATCTACGAGCAGTACTTC. Encoded protein: CAGTTRLAGIYEQYF. V gene TRBV30 combines with J gene TRBJ2-7; TRBD2 aligns across 11 bases. CDR1 and CDR2 from the germline V gene are GTSNPN and SVGIG (reference sequence). This CDR3 is 15 amino acids long. V gave up 8 bases and J gave up 3 bases; unmatched junction bases: 12. Full variable domain (missing parts from reference TRBV30 and TRBJ2-7): SQTIHQWPATLVQPVGSPLSLECTVEGTSNPNLYWYRQAAGRGLQLLFYSVGIGQISSEVPQNLSASRPQDRQFILSSKKLLLSDSGFYLCAGTTRLAGIYEQYFGPGTRLTVT.